This TCR beta chain was sequenced during a study of blood T cell repertoires in COVID-19. Sequenced by immunoSEQ multiplex PCR; TCRdb stores in-frame clones only, minus some. Among approximately 310,000 clones, 89% were seen once, and the ten largest hold about 5%. This CDR3 spans 15 amino acids. With 4 bases removed from V and 3 bases from J, the gap between germline ends came to 16 bases. Germline-derived CDR1 and CDR2 are SGHAT and FQNNGV. The sample comprised PBMCs or T cells enriched from blood (not recorded which). The chain has TRBV11-2 and TRBJ2-7; TRBD1 might be the D (5 bases). This receptor was obtained from a man in his sixties who had recovered from COVID-19. DNA for the CDR3: TGTGCCAGCAGCTCCCAGGGCAGCTCCTTCTACGAGCAGTACTTC. Residues: CASSSQGSSFYEQYF.